The next 19 T cell receptor beta chains were all read from a single sample in a study of cytomegalovirus exposure and HLA in healthy donors. Amplification used 60 Vbeta primers and 13 Jbeta primers. The protocol was immunoSEQ multiplex PCR, while the TCRdb copy is restricted to in-frame clones and leaves out a portion. The sample has roughly 140,000 clones, 60% to 80% seen once. The specimen sequenced was PBMCs. The receptor source for this set is a male donor in good health and CMV-seronegative.

This chain connects TRBV19 to TRBJ2-3, with unresolved D. Germline-derived CDR1 and CDR2 are LNHDA and SQIVND (reference sequence). This CDR3 has 15 residues. V dropped 4 bases and J dropped 1 base, with 12 bases sitting between them. The CDR3: CASSTPGKGTDTQYF. CDR3 nucleotide sequence: TGTGCCAGTAGTACCCCAGGAAAGGGCACAGATACGCAGTATTTT.

This chain connects TRBV7-2 to TRBJ2-1; 9 nucleotides line up with TRBD1. This CDR3 region has 14 residues. Germline V CDR1 and CDR2: SGHTA, FQGNSA. V lost 2 bases to trimming and J lost 8 bases; unmatched junction nucleotides: 4. DNA of the CDR3: TGTGCCAGCAGCTTATCGGACAGGGGCTATGAGCAGTTCTTC. Residues: CASSLSDRGYEQFF.

The sample holds one count of this clone. This chain links TRBV6-5 with TRBJ2-4; 7 bases are a match to TRBD1. Per the germline V gene, CDR1 is MNHEY and CDR2 is SVGAGI. With V trimmed by 1 base and J by 12 bases, 12 bases remained unmatched. This CDR3 spans 15 amino acids. CDR3 loop: CASSYFNSGGAYQYF. In DNA, the CDR3 is TGTGCCAGCAGTTACTTTAATTCAGGGGGTGCTTATCAGTACTTC.

The rearrangement links TRBV6-4 to TRBJ2-1; TRBD1 aligns across 7 bases. This CDR3 has 16 amino acids. CDR1 is MRHNA and CDR2 is SNTAGT in the germline V gene. V lost 3 bases and J lost 2; bases outside the gene matches: 7. The CDR3 bases are TGTGCCAGCAGTGAACTAACCGGGACAGCCTACAATGAGCAGTTCTTC. Protein: CASSELTGTAYNEQFF.

The table lists this clone with a count of one. The rearrangement links TRBV28 to TRBJ1-2, with TRBD1 as a possible D gene (6 bases). Between the trimmed V and J ends, which lost 6 bases and 7 bases, there was a span of 18 bases. This CDR3 contains 14 residues. Germline V gene lookup returns CDR1 MDHEN and CDR2 SYDVKM. CDR3 amino acids: CASSLAGAIGGYTF. DNA of the CDR3: TGTGCCAGCAGCTTGGCAGGGGCAATCGGTGGCTACACCTTC.

The V call is TRBV7-9, the J call TRBJ1-2; TRBD1 is a possible D gene (6 bases). The CDR3 contains 13 residues. Germline CDR1 and CDR2: SEHNR and FQNEAQ (reference sequence). V was cut by 3 bases and J by 7 bases, with 12 bases left in between. CDR3 in DNA: TGTGCCAGCAGCTTCGGGGGGCAGGGTGGCTACACCTTC. Translating it yields CASSFGGQGGYTF.

This rearrangement joins TRBV10-3 to TRBJ2-7; D is unresolved. CDR3 length: 17 amino acids. V lost 0 bases to trimming and J lost 0 bases, with 15 bases between them. Germline values: CDR1 ENHRY, CDR2 SYGVKD. CDR3 coding DNA: TGTGCCATCAGTGAGTCGATCGATCATAACTTCTCCTACGAGCAGTACTTC. This translates into CAISESIDHNFSYEQYF.

This clone was counted a single time. The rearrangement links TRBV30 to TRBJ2-1; 12 bases line up with TRBD1. In germline, CDR1 is GTSNPN, CDR2 SVGIG (reference sequence). V shed 6 bases, J shed 6 bases, and the junction held 9 bases outside the gene matches. The CDR3 is 15 amino acids. CDR3 nucleotide sequence: TGTGCCTGCGCATCGGGACAGGGGGCTTTCAATGAGCAGTTCTTC. Its translation is CACASGQGAFNEQFF. The variable domain in full, completed from reference TRBV30 and TRBJ2-1, reads SQTIHQWPATLVQPVGSPLSLECTVEGTSNPNLYWYRQAAGRGLQLLFYSVGIGQISSEVPQNLSASRPQDRQFILSSKKLLLSDSGFYLCACASGQGAFNEQFFGPGTRLTVL.

This chain joins TRBV2 and TRBJ1-6; TRBD1 aligns across 9 bases. The CDR3 is 15 residues long. The germline V gene encodes CDR1 SNHLY and CDR2 FYNNEI. J lost 9 bases, V lost 1 base, and 4 bases had no gene match. CDR3 in amino acids: CASSEEGQGGSPLHF. Here the CDR3 DNA reads TGTGCCAGCAGTGAAGAGGGACAGGGTGGTTCACCCCTCCACTTT.

On this clone itself: The same CDR3 arises from other DNA sequences in this sample as well. The rearrangement links TRBV6-5 to TRBJ1-2; 9 bases match TRBD1. Germline lookup yields CDR1 MNHEY and CDR2 SVGAGI. The J segment lost 7 bases and the V segment lost 4 bases, leaving 10 bases of the junction unmatched. This CDR3 comprises 15 residues. For the CDR3, the DNA is TGTGCCAGCAGTTCAACCGGGACAGGGATAAGTGGCTACACCTTC. Translation gives CASSSTGTGISGYTF.

The chain couples TRBV2 to TRBJ1-6, with D hard to call. The V gene's germline CDR1 is SNHLY and CDR2 FYNNEI. CDR3 length: 14 amino acids. Deletions cut 8 bases from V and 6 bases from J, with 14 bases between. CDR3 residues: CASVERDINSPLHF. For the CDR3, the DNA is TGTGCCAGCGTGGAGCGGGATATTAATTCACCCCTCCACTTT.

The sample holds one count of this clone. This chain joins TRBV6-1 and TRBJ2-2; 13 bases are a match to TRBD2. CDR1 and CDR2 (germline): MNHNS, SASEGT. V shed 6 bases, J shed 7 bases, and the junction held 2 bases outside the gene matches. There are 14 residues in the CDR3. The CDR3 DNA reads as TGTGCCAGCAGGGGACTAGCGGGACTCGGGGAGCTGTTTTTT. Translation gives CASRGLAGLGELFF.

V usage is TRBV5-1 and J usage is TRBJ1-1; D uncertain. V lost 5 bases and J 9 bases, leaving 17 bases between the germline ends. The CDR3 sequence is 13 residues long. The V gene's germline CDR1 is SGHRS and CDR2 YFSETQ. The CDR3: CASSREVGEQAFF. For the CDR3, the DNA is TGCGCCAGCAGTCGGGAGGTGGGAGAGCAAGCTTTCTTT.

Worth noting for this clone: Its ends do not fully match the called genes, so a read error is possible. This chain joins TRBV7-9 and TRBJ1-1; TRBD1 matches 12 bases. Germline V lookup: CDR1 SEHNR, CDR2 FQNEAQ (reference sequence). The CDR3 runs 15 residues. The CDR3 here is CSSSLGQGAHTEAFF. Written as DNA, the CDR3 is TGTTCCAGCAGCCTGGGACAGGGGGCACACACTGAAGCTTTCTTT.

The chain couples TRBV9 to TRBJ2-5, with D maybe TRBD2 (6 bases). The CDR3 totals 15 residues. Trimming pared 5 bases from V and 5 bases from J, leaving 19 bases between. Germline V gives CDR1 SGDLS, CDR2 YYNGEE. DNA for the CDR3: TGTGCCAGCAGTGGAGGGATACGGGGGAAGGAGACCCAGTACTTC. It is translated as CASSGGIRGKETQYF.

The chain couples TRBV2 to TRBJ2-1, with 12 bases matching TRBD2. Germline V gene lookup returns CDR1 SNHLY and CDR2 FYNNEI. The CDR3 is 15 amino acids. The ends lost 3 bases at V and 7 bases at J; junction bases unmatched: 4. Here the CDR3 DNA reads TGTGCCAGCAGTGAGCTGACTAGCGGGGGTAATGAGCAGTTCTTC. Protein: CASSELTSGGNEQFF.

This clone was found once. The V and J genes are TRBV7-8 and TRBJ2-1; 15 bases are a match to TRBD2. The V segment lost 5 bases and the J segment 8 bases; nucleotides outside the gene matches: 4. Germline V gives CDR1 SGHVS, CDR2 FQNEAQ. The CDR3 loop spans 15 amino acids. The CDR3 region has the DNA TGTGCCAGCAGCATGGGACTAGCGGGAGGCGATGAGCAGTTCTTC. The encoded protein is CASSMGLAGGDEQFF. Combining the CDR3 with reference TRBV7-8 and TRBJ2-1 gives the whole variable domain GAGVSQSPRYKVAKRGQDVALRCDPISGHVSLFWYQQALGQGPEFLTYFQNEAQLDKSGLPSDRFFAERPEGSVSTLKIQRTQQEDSAVYLCASSMGLAGGDEQFFGPGTRLTVL.

V usage is TRBV4-3 and J usage is TRBJ2-3; 10 bases fit TRBD1. Germline CDR1 is LGHNA and CDR2 is YSLEER. The CDR3 is 15 amino acids. The trim removed 5 bases at V and 3 bases at J, leaving 5 bases unmatched. The CDR3 nucleotides read TGCGCCAGCAGCAGTGGGACAGGGGTGACAGATACGCAGTATTTT. Translated, it gives CASSSGTGVTDTQYF.

The rearrangement uses TRBV7-2 and TRBJ1-3; TRBD1 aligns across 7 bases. This CDR3 contains 17 residues. Germline V CDR1 and CDR2: SGHTA, FQGNSA. Trimming took 5 bases from V and 3 from J; bases not matched to a gene: 13. In DNA, the CDR3 is TGTGCCAGCAGCCTAAATGTAGCCAGGGGGAATGGAAACACCATATATTTT. It specifies CASSLNVARGNGNTIYF.